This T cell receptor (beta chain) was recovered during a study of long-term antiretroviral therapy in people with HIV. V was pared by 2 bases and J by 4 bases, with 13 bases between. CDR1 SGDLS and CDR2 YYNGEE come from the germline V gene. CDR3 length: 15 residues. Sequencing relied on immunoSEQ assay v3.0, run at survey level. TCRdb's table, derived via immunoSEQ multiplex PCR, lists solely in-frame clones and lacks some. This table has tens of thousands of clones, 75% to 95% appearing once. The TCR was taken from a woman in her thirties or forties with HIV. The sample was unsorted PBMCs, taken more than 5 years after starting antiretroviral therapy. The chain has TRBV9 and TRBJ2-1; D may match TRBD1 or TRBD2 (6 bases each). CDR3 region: CASSVGGGYYNEQFF. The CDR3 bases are TGTGCCAGCAGCGTTGGAGGGGGATATTACAATGAGCAGTTCTTC.